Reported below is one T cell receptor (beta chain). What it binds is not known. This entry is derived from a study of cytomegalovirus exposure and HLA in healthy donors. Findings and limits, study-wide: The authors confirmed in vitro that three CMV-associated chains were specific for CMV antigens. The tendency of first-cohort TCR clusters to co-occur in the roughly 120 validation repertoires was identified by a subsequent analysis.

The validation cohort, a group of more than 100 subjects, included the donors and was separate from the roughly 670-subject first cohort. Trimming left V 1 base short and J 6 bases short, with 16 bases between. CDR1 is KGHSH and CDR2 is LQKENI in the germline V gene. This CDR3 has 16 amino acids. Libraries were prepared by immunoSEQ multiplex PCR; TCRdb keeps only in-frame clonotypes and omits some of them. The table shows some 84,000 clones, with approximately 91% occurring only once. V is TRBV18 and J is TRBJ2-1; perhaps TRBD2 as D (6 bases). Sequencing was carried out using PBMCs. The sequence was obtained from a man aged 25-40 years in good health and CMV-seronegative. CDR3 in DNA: TGTGCCAGCTCACCACTCCAACTAGCTATAGGCAATGAGCAGTTCTTC. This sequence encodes CASSPLQLAIGNEQFF.